These T cell receptor beta chains were read from a single sample in a study of OX40 agonist ivuxolimab in advanced cancers. Sequenced by immunoSEQ multiplex PCR; TCRdb stores in-frame clones only, minus some. The sample carries roughly 74,000 clones, over 80% recorded once. Sequenced material: CD4+ or CD8+ T cells sorted from blood, taken in a trial of the OX40 agonist ivuxolimab. Every receptor here comes from an adult with an advanced solid tumor such as melanoma, head and neck, liver or kidney cancer. Both conserved end residues are part of each CDR3. D genes are given only for firm matches. The listing skips clone size in some rows; elsewhere it reads once, few, many or a size class.

V gene	J gene	D gene	clone size	CDR3 DNA	CDR3 protein
TRBV28	TRBJ1-6	.	.	TGTGCCACCCTGGGGACGGATTTATATAATTCACCCCTCCACTTT	CATLGTDLYNSPLHF
TRBV6-1	TRBJ1-1	.	.	TGTGCCAGCGCCCTTACAGATTTGAACACTGAAGCTTTCTTT	CASALTDLNTEAFF
TRBV9	TRBJ1-4	TRBD1	.	TGTGCCAGCAGCCCGGGACAGGGGAGAGAAAAACTGTTTTTT	CASSPGQGREKLFF
TRBV30	TRBJ1-5	.	.	TGTGCCTGGAGTGACTGGACCCTGGGGCAGCCCCAGCATTTT	CAWSDWTLGQPQHF
TRBV29-1	TRBJ2-3	TRBD2	.	TGCAGCGTACCGGGACTAGCAGGCACAGATACGCAGTATTTT	CSVPGLAGTDTQYF
TRBV7-9	TRBJ2-6	.	.	TGTGCCAGCAGCTTAGGAGGTTCTGGGGCCAACGTCCTGACTTTC	CASSLGGSGANVLTF
TRBV27	TRBJ1-1	.	.	TGTGCCAGCAGTTTATCCTTTTCCCCAAACACTGAAGCTTTCTTT	CASSLSFSPNTEAFF
TRBV5-1	TRBJ2-3	TRBD1	.	TGCGCCAGCAGCTTCGGACAGGGGAACGCAGATACGCAGTATTTT	CASSFGQGNADTQYF
TRBV6-5	TRBJ1-2	TRBD1	.	TGTGCCAGCAGTCCCGGACAGGGCATCTATGGCTACACCTTC	CASSPGQGIYGYTF
TRBV5-1	TRBJ2-5	TRBD2	.	TGCGCCAGCAGCTACGGGACTATACAAGAGACCCAGTACTTC	CASSYGTIQETQYF
TRBV6-6	TRBJ2-2	.	.	TGTGCCAGCAGTTTTACGGAGGAGGGTGGGCTGTTTTTT	CASSFTEEGGLFF
TRBV30	TRBJ1-1	TRBD1	few	TGTGCGCAGGACAGGGGGCAAACTGAAGCTTTCTTT	CAQDRGQTEAFF
TRBV10-1	TRBJ2-1	TRBD2	once	TGCGCCAGCAGTGATTCGGGGGGGAGCTCCTACAATGAGCAGTTCTTC	CASSDSGGSSYNEQFF
TRBV18	TRBJ2-2	.	.	TGTGCCAGCTCCACAGGGAACACCGGGGAGCTGTTTTTT	CASSTGNTGELFF
TRBV5-8	TRBJ1-5	.	.	TGTGCCAGCAGCTTGGTAGATCAGCCCCAGCATTTT	CASSLVDQPQHF
TRBV2	TRBJ2-2	.	.	TGTGCCAGCAGTGGCTGGCAGGTGAAGAGTATCACCGGGGAGCTGTTTTTT	CASSGWQVKSITGELFF
TRBV9	TRBJ1-3	TRBD1	.	TGTGCCAGCAGCGTAGGGGCGGGACAGGGAAACACCATATATTTT	CASSVGAGQGNTIYF
TRBV10-2	TRBJ2-5	.	.	TGCGCCAGCAGTGAACCCGGACAACACCAAGAGACCCAGTACTTC	CASSEPGQHQETQYF